These T cell receptor beta chains were read from a single sample in a study of blood T cell repertoires in COVID-19. Produced via immunoSEQ multiplex PCR; TCRdb's table is partial and in-frame only. The sample contains under 300,000 clones, roughly nine tenths of which appear only once. The sample consisted of peripheral blood. These receptors were obtained from a man aged 45-65 years with acute or convalescent COVID-19. Both conserved end residues are part of each CDR3. Each record gives: CDR3 length, J gene, V gene, CDR3 protein.

CDR3 length: 13; J gene: TRBJ2-2; V gene: TRBV2; CDR3 protein: CARQGANTGELFF
CDR3 length: 15; J gene: TRBJ1-6; V gene: TRBV2; CDR3 protein: CASSESGQGNSPLHF
CDR3 length: 15; J gene: TRBJ2-5; V gene: TRBV19; CDR3 protein: CASSTLSGNQETQYF
CDR3 length: 17; J gene: TRBJ1-1; V gene: TRBV3-1/TRBV3-2; CDR3 protein: CASSQAAGWRANTEAFF
CDR3 length: 14; J gene: TRBJ1-5; V gene: TRBV2; CDR3 protein: CAAKGAGADQPQHF
CDR3 length: 15; J gene: TRBJ2-5; V gene: TRBV11-2; CDR3 protein: CASSLDSNRAETQYF
CDR3 length: 14; J gene: TRBJ1-5; V gene: TRBV7-8; CDR3 protein: CASSATVSNQPQHF
CDR3 length: 15; J gene: TRBJ1-2; V gene: TRBV5-5; CDR3 protein: CASSSAGTGDYGYTF
CDR3 length: 17; J gene: TRBJ2-1; V gene: TRBV19; CDR3 protein: CASSIRLAGGSYNEQFF
CDR3 length: 14; J gene: TRBJ2-7; V gene: TRBV9; CDR3 protein: CASSVAAGTYEQYF
CDR3 length: 14; J gene: TRBJ1-1; V gene: TRBV9; CDR3 protein: CASSHDRASGEAFF
CDR3 length: 14; J gene: TRBJ1-1; V gene: TRBV2; CDR3 protein: CASSLGQGNTEAFF
CDR3 length: 17; J gene: TRBJ2-1; V gene: TRBV29-1; CDR3 protein: CSVAGGLAGLHGGEQFF
CDR3 length: 14; J gene: TRBJ1-5; V gene: TRBV19; CDR3 protein: CASMGSYSNQPQHF
CDR3 length: 17; J gene: TRBJ1-1; V gene: TRBV27; CDR3 protein: CASSLLVPGRSNTEAFF
CDR3 length: 14; J gene: TRBJ1-3; V gene: TRBV20-1; CDR3 protein: CSASSGNTGNTIYF
CDR3 length: 14; J gene: TRBJ2-7; V gene: TRBV5-1; CDR3 protein: CASSAGTASYEQYF
CDR3 length: 15; J gene: TRBJ1-2; V gene: TRBV27; CDR3 protein: CASKVGGGQIYGYTF
CDR3 length: 15; J gene: TRBJ1-4; V gene: TRBV5-1; CDR3 protein: CASSRTGGSNEKLFF
CDR3 length: 15; J gene: TRBJ1-2; V gene: TRBV25-1; CDR3 protein: CASSGLDRGGGGYTF
CDR3 length: 15; J gene: TRBJ1-1; V gene: TRBV14; CDR3 protein: CASSLPNRPVTEAFF
CDR3 length: 15; J gene: TRBJ2-7; V gene: TRBV7-8; CDR3 protein: CASSLEGGGYYEQYF
CDR3 length: 14; J gene: TRBJ2-5; V gene: TRBV5-4; CDR3 protein: CASSARTGKETQYF
CDR3 length: 14; J gene: TRBJ1-3; V gene: TRBV6-5; CDR3 protein: CASRDRFSGNTIYF
CDR3 length: 11; J gene: TRBJ1-6; V gene: TRBV25-1; CDR3 protein: CATGEDSPLHF
CDR3 length: 13; J gene: TRBJ1-5; V gene: TRBV3-1/TRBV3-2; CDR3 protein: CASSVRGSQPQHF
CDR3 length: 14; J gene: TRBJ1-5; V gene: TRBV19; CDR3 protein: CASTLGGRNQPQHF
CDR3 length: 16; J gene: TRBJ2-1; V gene: TRBV7-8; CDR3 protein: CASSSSGGTTFNEQFF
CDR3 length: 14; J gene: TRBJ2-5; V gene: TRBV30; CDR3 protein: CAWKSAGAGETQYF
CDR3 length: 14; J gene: TRBJ2-3; V gene: TRBV14; CDR3 protein: CASSQAQGRGTQYF
CDR3 length: 15; J gene: TRBJ2-5; V gene: TRBV18; CDR3 protein: CASSLSGQVQETQYF
CDR3 length: 14; J gene: TRBJ1-2; V gene: TRBV2; CDR3 protein: CASSEGAFSYGYTF
CDR3 length: 13; J gene: TRBJ1-3; V gene: TRBV7-3; CDR3 protein: CASGSASGNTIYF
CDR3 length: 15; J gene: TRBJ1-6; V gene: TRBV19; CDR3 protein: CASSISQGAYSPLHF
CDR3 length: 13; J gene: TRBJ1-2; V gene: TRBV5-1; CDR3 protein: CASSLIGVYGYTF
CDR3 length: 18; J gene: TRBJ1-2; V gene: TRBV3-1/TRBV3-2; CDR3 protein: CASSQVGAAGPSNYGYTF
CDR3 length: 18; J gene: TRBJ2-1; V gene: TRBV14; CDR3 protein: CASSHKGDRPPLVNEQFF